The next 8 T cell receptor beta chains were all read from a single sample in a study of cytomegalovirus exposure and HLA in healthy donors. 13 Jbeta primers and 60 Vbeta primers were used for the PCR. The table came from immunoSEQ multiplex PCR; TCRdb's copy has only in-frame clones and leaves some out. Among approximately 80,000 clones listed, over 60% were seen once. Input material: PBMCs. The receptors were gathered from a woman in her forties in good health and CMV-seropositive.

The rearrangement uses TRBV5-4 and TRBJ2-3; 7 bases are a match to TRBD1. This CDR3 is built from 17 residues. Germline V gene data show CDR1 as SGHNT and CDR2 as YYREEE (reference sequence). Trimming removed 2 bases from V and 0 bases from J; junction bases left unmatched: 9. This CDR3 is CASSLEPGGRSTDTQYF. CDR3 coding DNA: TGTGCCAGCAGCTTAGAACCAGGGGGAAGAAGCACAGATACGCAGTATTTT.

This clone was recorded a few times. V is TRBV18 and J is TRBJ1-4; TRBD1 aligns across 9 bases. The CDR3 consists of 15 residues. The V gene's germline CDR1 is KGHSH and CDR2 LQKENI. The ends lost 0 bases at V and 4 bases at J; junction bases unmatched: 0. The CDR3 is CASSPPDRGNEKLFF. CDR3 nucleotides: TGTGCCAGCTCACCACCGGACAGGGGTAATGAAAAACTGTTTTTT.

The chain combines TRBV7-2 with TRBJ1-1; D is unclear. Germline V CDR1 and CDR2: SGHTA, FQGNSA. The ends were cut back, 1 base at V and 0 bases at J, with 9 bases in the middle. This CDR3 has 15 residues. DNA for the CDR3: TGTGCCAGCAGCTTAGGGGCGGGGTTGAACACTGAAGCTTTCTTT. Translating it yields CASSLGAGLNTEAFF.

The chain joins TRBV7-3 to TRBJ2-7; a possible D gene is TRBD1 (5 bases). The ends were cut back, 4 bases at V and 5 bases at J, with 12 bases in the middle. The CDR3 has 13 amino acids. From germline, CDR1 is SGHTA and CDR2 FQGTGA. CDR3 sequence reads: CASSSSGHNEQYF. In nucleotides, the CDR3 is TGTGCCAGCAGCTCCTCAGGGCACAACGAGCAGTACTTC.

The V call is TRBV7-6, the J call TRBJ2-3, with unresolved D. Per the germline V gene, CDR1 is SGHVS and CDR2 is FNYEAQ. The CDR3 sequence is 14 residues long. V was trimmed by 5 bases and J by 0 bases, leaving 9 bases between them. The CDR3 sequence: CASSQRPSTDTQYF. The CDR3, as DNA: TGTGCCAGCAGCCAGAGGCCCAGCACAGATACGCAGTATTTT.

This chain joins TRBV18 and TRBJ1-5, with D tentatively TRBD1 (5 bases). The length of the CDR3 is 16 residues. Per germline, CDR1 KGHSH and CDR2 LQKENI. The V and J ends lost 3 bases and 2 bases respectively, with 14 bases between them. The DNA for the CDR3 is TGTGCCAGCTCACCGGAGGGCAGGGTTCGCAATCAGCCCCAGCATTTT. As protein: CASSPEGRVRNQPQHF.

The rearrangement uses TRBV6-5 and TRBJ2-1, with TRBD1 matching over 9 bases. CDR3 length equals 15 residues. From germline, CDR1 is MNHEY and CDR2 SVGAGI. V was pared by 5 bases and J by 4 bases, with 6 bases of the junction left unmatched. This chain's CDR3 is CASSRSGTGYNEQFF. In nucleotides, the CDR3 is TGTGCCAGCAGTCGCTCCGGGACAGGGTACAATGAGCAGTTCTTC.

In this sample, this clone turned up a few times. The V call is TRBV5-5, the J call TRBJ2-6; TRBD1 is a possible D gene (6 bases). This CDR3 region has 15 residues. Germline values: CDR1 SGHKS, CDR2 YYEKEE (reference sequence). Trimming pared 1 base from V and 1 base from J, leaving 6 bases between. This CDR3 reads CASSLTGSGANVLTF. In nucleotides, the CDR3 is TGTGCCAGCAGCTTGACAGGGTCTGGGGCCAACGTCCTGACTTTC.